This T cell receptor (beta chain) derives from a study of shared clonotypes between healthy human individuals. Method: immunoSEQ multiplex PCR; TCRdb's copy keeps in-frame clones and lacks some. The sample contains approximately 980,000 clones, about 80% of which appear only once. Trimming removed 10 bases from V and 5 bases from J, with 17 bases in between. The germline CDR1 and CDR2 sequences are WSHSY and SAAADI. The CDR3 extends over 13 amino acids. This clone was seen a few times. Partitioning of CD4+ cells yielded a CD45RA+ naive subset and a CD45RA-negative memory subset. Sequencing was carried out using memory CD4+ T cells sorted from blood. Subset of the sample: CD45RA-negative fraction. This sequence originates from a young man in good health. The V call is TRBV10-2, the J call TRBJ1-1; unclear D gene. The CDR3 reads CATRGGPGTEAFF. The CDR3 DNA is TGCGCCACCCGGGGTGGCCCGGGGACTGAAGCTTTCTTT.